This TCR beta chain was profiled in a study of cytomegalovirus exposure and HLA in healthy donors. With 60 Vbeta and 13 Jbeta primers, the PCR was carried out. Data came from immunoSEQ multiplex PCR; TCRdb stores just in-frame clones and leaves some out. The sample yields 150,000 to 200,000 clones, roughly 80% seen once. Germline V lookup: CDR1 PRHDT, CDR2 FYEKMQ (reference sequence). The CDR3 totals 16 residues. V was pared by 2 bases and J by 0 bases, with 14 bases between. The specimen was PBMCs. The clonotype comes from a woman between 45 and 65 years old in good health and CMV-seronegative. The chain combines TRBV13 with TRBJ2-7; D is perhaps TRBD2 (6 bases). The CDR3 is CASSLRGLAFSYEQYF. In DNA form, the CDR3 reads TGTGCCAGCAGCTTAAGGGGACTTGCGTTCTCCTACGAGCAGTACTTC. The variable domain in full, with the rest retrieved from reference TRBV13 and TRBJ2-7, is AAGVIQSPRHLIKEKRETATLKCYPIPRHDTVYWYQQGPGQDPQFLISFYEKMQSDKGSIPDRFSAQQFSDYHSELNMSSLELGDSALYFCASSLRGLAFSYEQYFGPGTRLTVT.